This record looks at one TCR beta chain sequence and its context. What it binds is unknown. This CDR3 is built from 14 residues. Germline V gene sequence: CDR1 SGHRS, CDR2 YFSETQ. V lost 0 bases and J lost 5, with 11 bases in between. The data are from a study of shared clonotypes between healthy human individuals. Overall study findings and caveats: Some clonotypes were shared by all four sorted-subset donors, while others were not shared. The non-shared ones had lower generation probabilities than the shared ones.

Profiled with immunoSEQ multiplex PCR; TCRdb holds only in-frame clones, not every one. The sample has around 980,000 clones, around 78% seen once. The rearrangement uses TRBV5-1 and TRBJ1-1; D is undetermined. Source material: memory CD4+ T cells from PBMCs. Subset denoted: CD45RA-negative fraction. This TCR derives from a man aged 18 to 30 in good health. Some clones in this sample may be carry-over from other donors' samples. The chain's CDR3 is CASSLVAGDTEAFF. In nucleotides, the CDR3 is TGCGCCAGCAGCTTGGTGGCCGGAGATACTGAAGCTTTCTTT.